This TCR beta chain was found in a study of CD8 T cells in Susac syndrome. The germline V gene has CDR1 MNHEY and CDR2 SMNVEV (reference sequence). The CDR3 is 13 amino acids. Trimming left V 5 bases short and J 9 bases short, with 14 bases between. Reverse transcription of roughly 0.5 to 1 ug RNA was performed with random hexamers. A single record per CDR3 protein comes from TCRdb applying MiXCR to the immunoSEQ multiplex PCR reads. The repertoire consists of about 130,000 distinct CDR3 sequences, with about 95% occurring once and the leading ten covering around 0.2%. The sequenced sample was CD8+ T cells from PBMCs. This clonotype was sampled from a human donor with Susac syndrome. This chain connects TRBV27 to TRBJ1-5; no firm D call. CDR3: CASSLSGARPQHF. CDR3 coding DNA: TGTGCCAGCAGTCTGTCGGGCGCGCGGCCCCAGCATTTT.